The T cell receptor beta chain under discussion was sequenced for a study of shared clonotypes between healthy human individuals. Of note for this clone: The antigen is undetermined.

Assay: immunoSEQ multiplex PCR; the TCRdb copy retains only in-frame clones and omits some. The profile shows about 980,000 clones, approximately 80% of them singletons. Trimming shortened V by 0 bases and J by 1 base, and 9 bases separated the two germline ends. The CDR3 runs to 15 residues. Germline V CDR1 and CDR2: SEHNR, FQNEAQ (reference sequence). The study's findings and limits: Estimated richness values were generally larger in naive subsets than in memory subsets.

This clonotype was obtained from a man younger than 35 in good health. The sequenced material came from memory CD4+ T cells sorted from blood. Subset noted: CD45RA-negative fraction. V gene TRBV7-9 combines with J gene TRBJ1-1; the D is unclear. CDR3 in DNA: TGTGCCAGCAGCTTAGCGGCCAGAAAGAACACTGAAGCTTTCTTT. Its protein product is CASSLAARKNTEAFF.